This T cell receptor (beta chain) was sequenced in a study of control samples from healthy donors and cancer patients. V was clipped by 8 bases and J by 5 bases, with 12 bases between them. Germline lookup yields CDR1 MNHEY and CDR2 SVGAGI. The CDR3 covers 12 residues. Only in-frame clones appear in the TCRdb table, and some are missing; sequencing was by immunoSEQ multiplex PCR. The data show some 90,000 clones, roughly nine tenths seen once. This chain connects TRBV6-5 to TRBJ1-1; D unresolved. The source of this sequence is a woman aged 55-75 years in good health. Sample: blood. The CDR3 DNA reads TGTGCCAGCGGAGGGCCTAGGACTGAAGCTTTCTTT. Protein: CASGGPRTEAFF.